The rows below give T cell receptor beta chains drawn from one sample of a study of brain metastases from non-small cell lung cancer. Libraries were prepared by immunoSEQ multiplex PCR; TCRdb keeps only in-frame clonotypes and omits some of them. This repertoire shows around 1,800 clones, 91% found once; its top ten account for approximately 5%. Specimen: primary lung tumor tissue. These receptors came from a donor aged 40 or older with non-small cell lung cancer. Each CDR3 is given with its conserved first and last residue.

>TRBV11-3
CASSLDEAIGEQFF
>TRBV5-5
CASSFSGGETQYF
>TRBV5-1
CASGGGRGTEAFF
>TRBV12-5
CASGLDVGTGPNTEAFF
>TRBV11-3
CASSLDTGTVYEQYF
>TRBV7-9
CAFDRTGELFF
>TRBV10-2
CASSASSYSNQPQHF
>TRBV12-3/TRBV12-4
CASSYGQVTEAFF
>TRBV28
CASMEGFNTEAFF
>TRBV3-1/TRBV3-2
CASSQERAGREQFF
>TRBV28
CASRRELNTEAFF
>TRBV6-5
CASRRDLNTIYF
>TRBV30
CAWRGSPGNTIYF
>TRBV10-2
CASKGDPEAFF
>TRBV23-1
CASSQSWRGGNTIYF
>TRBV18
CASSRDGQYGYTF
>TRBV27
CASSFSRGTRGEQYF
>TRBV6-4
CASRDHPRDKMNTEAFF
>TRBV29-1
CSVEVNGQGNYEQYF
>TRBV7-9
CAGSPGTLFPYEQYF
>TRBV5-6
CASSEKWSEAFF
>TRBV6-1
CASSEIMNTEAFF
>TRBV5-1
CASSLVLAGGTQYF
>TRBV30
CAWSRNRGQPQHF
>TRBV18
CASPTGPGLNTEAFF
>TRBV15
CATSRPSGELFF
>TRBV5-1
CASSLAGDGEAFF
>TRBV5-4
CASSWDSYKQYF
>TRBV5-4
CASSLSTGYNEQFF
>TRBV2
CASSLSYEQYF
>TRBV7-9
CASSPLGTRDEKLFF
>TRBV6-4
CASRYRDSTYEQYF
>TRBV5-6
CASSLRGDGYTF
>TRBV6-5
CASSYTPWAHEQYF
>TRBV19
CASTRSYNSPLHF
>TRBV7-2
CASSLAGTGGEKLFF
>TRBV12-5
CASGLSGGNTIYF
>TRBV12-5
CASGMDGSGNTIYF
>TRBV28
CASRRTFYSNQPQHF
>TRBV5-8
CASNMGQGEYEQYF
>TRBV19
CASSIGVGADTQYF